This T cell receptor beta chain was sequenced for a study of CD8 T cells in Susac syndrome (dated by TCRdb to about 2019). In the study overall: Whether CD8+ T cell activation and differentiation in Susac syndrome was antigen driven was tested using repertoire sequencing. CD8+ T cell repertoire clonality was compared between 12 healthy donors, approximately 14 Susac syndrome patients and roughly 15 multiple sclerosis patients. Overall study results and their limits: The number of individuals in the TCR sequencing and HLA analysis was recognized as being relatively small.

RNA was extracted using the RNeasy kit, and roughly 0.5 to 1 microgram was reverse transcribed with random hexamers. The immunoSEQ multiplex PCR assay, covering 54 Vbeta and 13 Jbeta segments, was used to amplify TCR beta CDR3 regions. PCR amplification bias was corrected using a synthetic template baseline for primer optimization and computational correction. As for the original processing: Reads were assigned to V, D and J genes according to IMGT and analyzed in immunoSEQ Analyzer, with only productive sequences retained. To calculate clonality, Shannon entropy was normalized by log2 of the number of productive unique sequences and then subtracted from one. For each patient and control, public and private clones were evaluated within the 100 most prevalent clones. Clones were defined as Susac-specific if absent from the healthy and MS cohorts, from under 1,200 published viral clones and from other ImmuneACCESS disease sequences. In TCRdb, the public reads were trimmed at Q25 with fastp and aligned with MiXCR, with productive beta chains retained. Identical CDR3 proteins give one entry, which carries the most common genes and DNA. The V and J calls reflect TCRdb's pipeline rather than the authors' work. Across this sample there are fewer than 35,000 distinct CDR3 sequences, with 85% to 95% seen only once. The ten largest clones capture around 0.27% of the sample.

A single count supports this clonotype. Its cognate antigen has yet to be identified. No much larger clone is present one base from it, and per-base qualities are unavailable. One read yields weak evidence. Trimming accounts for 2 bases at V and 7 bases at J, while the number of junction bases matched to no gene is 3. The cysteine opens and the phenylalanine closes a CDR3 of 15 amino acids. The entry retains the CDR3 DNA only, 45 bases that are in frame from base 1. High-throughput TCR beta sequencing profiled peripheral blood CD8+ and CD4+ T cells from healthy donors, Susac syndrome patients and multiple sclerosis patients. The healthy donors served as controls matched for age and sex. Bulk CD8+ and CD4+ T cells were purified by magnetic negative isolation, while CD8+ TEMRA cells were enriched using FACS. Blood was collected in EDTA tubes and processed within 24 hours, with PBMCs isolated through density gradient centrifugation. PBMCs intended for TCR sequencing were cryopreserved in liquid nitrogen and were subsequently thawed in a 37 degrees C water bath. A purity of at least 90% was achieved for sorted or isolated CD4+, CD8+ and CD8+ TEMRA cells.

The sequencing input was CD8+ T cells from PBMCs. This TCR was recovered from a human donor in good health. The chain uses TRBV12-3 or TRBV12-4 and TRBJ1-6, with 9 junctional bases fitting TRBD1. The DNA sequence is given as TGTGCCAGCAGTTTAACCGGGACAGGGAATTCACCCCTCCACTTT. The translation is CASSLTGTGNSPLHF.